A selection of T cell receptor beta chains follows, all from one sample in a study of identical twins. TCRdb re-called the 5' RACE reads with MiXCR, one entry per CDR3 protein. The sample includes under 300,000 distinct CDR3 sequences, approximately 8.6% of them seen just once. The same data also contributed to another study, on yellow fever vaccine responses in identical twins.

Sequencing used CD8+ T cells sorted from blood. The receptors were sampled from a young woman in good health. The CDR3 runs from the conserved cysteine through the conserved F or W. D genes are given only for firm matches. The size entry is marked missing in some rows and otherwise reads once, few, many or a size class.

CDR3nt: TGTGCCAGCAGCCCGGAGGGCCTTTATGACGAGCAGTACTTC
CDR3aa: CASSPEGLYDEQYF
v_gene: TRBV6-1
d_gene: NA
abundance: few
j_gene: TRBJ2-7

CDR3nt: TGCGCCAGCGGGACGGCGAACACCGGGGAGCTGTTTTTT
CDR3aa: CASGTANTGELFF
v_gene: TRBV4-1
d_gene: NA
abundance: many
j_gene: TRBJ2-2

CDR3nt: TGTGCCAGCAGCTCGGACAGGGTTGATGAGCAGTTCTTC
CDR3aa: CASSSDRVDEQFF
v_gene: TRBV7-8
d_gene: TRBD1
abundance: NA
j_gene: TRBJ2-1

CDR3nt: TGCGCCAGCAGCTTGTCCGCTTACAATGAGCAGTTCTTC
CDR3aa: CASSLSAYNEQFF
v_gene: TRBV5-1
d_gene: NA
abundance: many
j_gene: TRBJ2-1

CDR3nt: TGTGCCAGTAGTTCCAAGGTGAATTCACCCCTCCACTTT
CDR3aa: CASSSKVNSPLHF
v_gene: TRBV19
d_gene: NA
abundance: NA
j_gene: TRBJ1-6

CDR3nt: TGTGCCAGTGGGAGCTGGGAGACCCAGTACTTC
CDR3aa: CASGSWETQYF
v_gene: TRBV7-2
d_gene: NA
abundance: NA
j_gene: TRBJ2-5

CDR3nt: TGTGCTAGTGGTTTAGGCAGGGGGGAGCTGTTTTTT
CDR3aa: CASGLGRGELFF
v_gene: TRBV12-5
d_gene: NA
abundance: few
j_gene: TRBJ2-2

CDR3nt: TGCAGTGCTAGAGATATCTTCGGACTAGGTACCTACGAGCAGTACTTC
CDR3aa: CSARDIFGLGTYEQYF
v_gene: TRBV20-1
d_gene: TRBD2
abundance: NA
j_gene: TRBJ2-7

CDR3nt: TGCAGTGCTAGAGATCTGAGGGGTAGCTACGAGCAGTACTTC
CDR3aa: CSARDLRGSYEQYF
v_gene: TRBV20-1
d_gene: NA
abundance: NA
j_gene: TRBJ2-7

CDR3nt: TGTGCCAGCAGTTTTAGCAGGATGAACACTGAAGCTTTCTTT
CDR3aa: CASSFSRMNTEAFF
v_gene: TRBV27
d_gene: NA
abundance: few
j_gene: TRBJ1-1

CDR3nt: TGTGCCATCGCGGGACAGGGGGTACCTGAAGCTTTCTTT
CDR3aa: CAIAGQGVPEAFF
v_gene: TRBV2
d_gene: TRBD1
abundance: many
j_gene: TRBJ1-1

CDR3nt: TGTGCCAGCAGTTTTTTGAGGAGGGACGAGCAGTACTTC
CDR3aa: CASSFLRRDEQYF
v_gene: TRBV12-3/TRBV12-4
d_gene: NA
abundance: few
j_gene: TRBJ2-7

CDR3nt: TGTGCCAGCAGTCGCTCGGGGCAGATATACGAGCAGTACTTC
CDR3aa: CASSRSGQIYEQYF
v_gene: TRBV6-2/TRBV6-3
d_gene: NA
abundance: few
j_gene: TRBJ2-7

CDR3nt: TGTGCCAGCAGCGGCCGAAAGGGAGATACGCAGTATTTT
CDR3aa: CASSGRKGDTQYF
v_gene: TRBV7-8
d_gene: NA
abundance: NA
j_gene: TRBJ2-3

CDR3nt: TGTGCCAGCAGTCCGAACGTTCTAGCGGGAGCCAATGAGCAGTTCTTC
CDR3aa: CASSPNVLAGANEQFF
v_gene: TRBV12-3/TRBV12-4
d_gene: TRBD2
abundance: many
j_gene: TRBJ2-1

CDR3nt: TGTGCCAGCAGCTCCCGGGACAGGCTTTACAATGAGCAGTTCTTC
CDR3aa: CASSSRDRLYNEQFF
v_gene: TRBV12-3/TRBV12-4
d_gene: TRBD1
abundance: NA
j_gene: TRBJ2-1

CDR3nt: TGTGCCAGCAGCCAAAGACAGGGGCGGGATGAGCAGTTCTTC
CDR3aa: CASSQRQGRDEQFF
v_gene: TRBV12-3/TRBV12-4
d_gene: TRBD1
abundance: NA
j_gene: TRBJ2-1

CDR3nt: TGTGCCACCAGCAGAGGACGGGGCGTGGGAGATACGCAGTATTTT
CDR3aa: CATSRGRGVGDTQYF
v_gene: TRBV15
d_gene: NA
abundance: many
j_gene: TRBJ2-3

CDR3nt: TGTGCCAGCAGTTTATGGGGGCACGAGCATTACTTC
CDR3aa: CASSLWGHEHYF
v_gene: TRBV12-3/TRBV12-4
d_gene: NA
abundance: NA
j_gene: TRBJ2-7

CDR3nt: TGCAGCGTTGTGGACTATACGCAGTATTTT
CDR3aa: CSVVDYTQYF
v_gene: TRBV29-1
d_gene: NA
abundance: many
j_gene: TRBJ2-3

CDR3nt: TGCGCCAGCAGCCAAGATCGGAGCCATGAGCAGTTCTTC
CDR3aa: CASSQDRSHEQFF
v_gene: TRBV4-3
d_gene: NA
abundance: many
j_gene: TRBJ2-1

CDR3nt: TGCAGTGCTAGAGATCTAAGGGGTGCCTATGGCTACACCTTC
CDR3aa: CSARDLRGAYGYTF
v_gene: TRBV20-1
d_gene: NA
abundance: NA
j_gene: TRBJ1-2

CDR3nt: TGCAGCGTTGAAGATAATCTGGGACTAGCGGGACCGGAGCTGTTTTTT
CDR3aa: CSVEDNLGLAGPELFF
v_gene: TRBV29-1
d_gene: TRBD2
abundance: many
j_gene: TRBJ2-2

CDR3nt: TGTGCCAGCAGCGGGGGGGCACCAGATACGCAGTATTTT
CDR3aa: CASSGGAPDTQYF
v_gene: TRBV9
d_gene: NA
abundance: NA
j_gene: TRBJ2-3

CDR3nt: TGTGCCAGCAGCTTGGAGAGGACAGAAGTAACGGGCAATGAGCAGTTCTTC
CDR3aa: CASSLERTEVTGNEQFF
v_gene: TRBV5-5
d_gene: NA
abundance: few
j_gene: TRBJ2-1

CDR3nt: TGCAGTGCTAGAGCAATTGCGGGGGCAGGGGCCAAAAACATTCAGTACTTC
CDR3aa: CSARAIAGAGAKNIQYF
v_gene: TRBV20-1
d_gene: NA
abundance: NA
j_gene: TRBJ2-4

CDR3nt: TGTGCCAGCAGTGAGCTGTGGGGTCCAAATGAGCAGTTCTTC
CDR3aa: CASSELWGPNEQFF
v_gene: TRBV6-1
d_gene: NA
abundance: many
j_gene: TRBJ2-1

CDR3nt: TGTGCCAGCAGTTACCTGGAATACAATGAGCAGTTCTTC
CDR3aa: CASSYLEYNEQFF
v_gene: TRBV6-2/TRBV6-3
d_gene: NA
abundance: many
j_gene: TRBJ2-1

CDR3nt: TGTGCCAGCAATTATTGGTCTAATCCCTACGAGCAGTACTTC
CDR3aa: CASNYWSNPYEQYF
v_gene: TRBV6-5
d_gene: NA
abundance: NA
j_gene: TRBJ2-7

CDR3nt: TGCGCCAGCAGCCAAAGGACAGGCTCCTACGAGCAGTACTTC
CDR3aa: CASSQRTGSYEQYF
v_gene: TRBV4-3
d_gene: TRBD1
abundance: many
j_gene: TRBJ2-7

CDR3nt: TGTGCCAGCGGAAACCGGGAGACCCAGTACTTC
CDR3aa: CASGNRETQYF
v_gene: TRBV11-2
d_gene: NA
abundance: NA
j_gene: TRBJ2-5

CDR3nt: TGTGCCAGCAGTTTATCGGCGGGAGGATCCTACAATGAGCAGTTCTTC
CDR3aa: CASSLSAGGSYNEQFF
v_gene: TRBV27
d_gene: TRBD2
abundance: NA
j_gene: TRBJ2-1

CDR3nt: TGTGCCAGCAGCCAAGATGAGGTGACAGCGGAGCTCTCCTACGAGCAGTACTTC
CDR3aa: CASSQDEVTAELSYEQYF
v_gene: TRBV4-2
d_gene: NA
abundance: few
j_gene: TRBJ2-7

CDR3nt: TGTGCCAGCAGCCCTAGCGGGGGGTCCGGGGAGCTGTTTTTT
CDR3aa: CASSPSGGSGELFF
v_gene: TRBV9
d_gene: TRBD2
abundance: many
j_gene: TRBJ2-2

CDR3nt: TGCAGTGCTAGAGATGTATGGGGGGGAGTCCAGTATTTT
CDR3aa: CSARDVWGGVQYF
v_gene: TRBV20-1
d_gene: TRBD2
abundance: NA
j_gene: TRBJ2-3

CDR3nt: TGTGCCAGCACCGACGACAGCTCTGAAGCTTTCTTT
CDR3aa: CASTDDSSEAFF
v_gene: TRBV9
d_gene: NA
abundance: many
j_gene: TRBJ1-1

CDR3nt: TGTGCCAGCAGCTCTCGGGGCTCCTACGAGCAGTACTTC
CDR3aa: CASSSRGSYEQYF
v_gene: TRBV7-9
d_gene: NA
abundance: many
j_gene: TRBJ2-7

CDR3nt: TGTGCCAGCAGTACCGGGACACTTAGCACAGATACGCAGTATTTT
CDR3aa: CASSTGTLSTDTQYF
v_gene: TRBV9
d_gene: NA
abundance: NA
j_gene: TRBJ2-3

CDR3nt: TGCAGTGCTAGAGATTTGGGAGGGAGCTCCTACGAGCAGTACTTC
CDR3aa: CSARDLGGSSYEQYF
v_gene: TRBV20-1
d_gene: TRBD2
abundance: few
j_gene: TRBJ2-7

CDR3nt: TGTGCCAGCACCTCGACAGGGGTACCCTACGAGCAGTACTTC
CDR3aa: CASTSTGVPYEQYF
v_gene: TRBV27
d_gene: TRBD1
abundance: few
j_gene: TRBJ2-7

CDR3nt: TGTGCCACTGGGGACGCCTTTTCTACCACAGATACGCAGTATTTT
CDR3aa: CATGDAFSTTDTQYF
v_gene: TRBV15
d_gene: NA
abundance: few
j_gene: TRBJ2-3

CDR3nt: TGCAGTGCTCCCGTGGGATACGAGCAGTACTTC
CDR3aa: CSAPVGYEQYF
v_gene: TRBV20-1
d_gene: NA
abundance: many
j_gene: TRBJ2-7

CDR3nt: TGTGCCAGCAGCTTAGTAGACGGGAGGGCCCCTTACGAGCAGTACTTC
CDR3aa: CASSLVDGRAPYEQYF
v_gene: TRBV7-9
d_gene: TRBD2
abundance: NA
j_gene: TRBJ2-7

CDR3nt: TGTGCCAGCAGCCAGGGACAGGGGGGGACTGGAAACACCATATATTTT
CDR3aa: CASSQGQGGTGNTIYF
v_gene: TRBV11-2
d_gene: TRBD1
abundance: few
j_gene: TRBJ1-3

CDR3nt: TGTGCCAGCAGCCAAGTGACCGAAACATATAGGAATGGCTACACCTTC
CDR3aa: CASSQVTETYRNGYTF
v_gene: TRBV4-2
d_gene: NA
abundance: NA
j_gene: TRBJ1-2

CDR3nt: TGTGCCAGCAGCCGACTAGCGGGAGGATTGAATGAGCAGTTCTTC
CDR3aa: CASSRLAGGLNEQFF
v_gene: TRBV6-8
d_gene: TRBD2
abundance: NA
j_gene: TRBJ2-1

CDR3nt: TGTGCCATCAGTGAGTCGACTCCGACAGGGGGGTCCTCTGGGGCCAACGTCCTGACTTTC
CDR3aa: CAISESTPTGGSSGANVLTF
v_gene: TRBV10-3
d_gene: TRBD1
abundance: NA
j_gene: TRBJ2-6

CDR3nt: TGCAGCGTGGGGTTTACAGGGCCCGACGTCTTTCACGAGCAGTACTTC
CDR3aa: CSVGFTGPDVFHEQYF
v_gene: TRBV29-1
d_gene: NA
abundance: many
j_gene: TRBJ2-7

CDR3nt: TGTGCCAGCAGTGGGACTAGCGCCTACAATGAGCAGTTCTTC
CDR3aa: CASSGTSAYNEQFF
v_gene: TRBV5-6
d_gene: TRBD2
abundance: many
j_gene: TRBJ2-1

CDR3nt: TGTGCCAGCACCGTGACGGGGGTGGGCTCCTACGAGCAGTACTTC
CDR3aa: CASTVTGVGSYEQYF
v_gene: TRBV28
d_gene: NA
abundance: few
j_gene: TRBJ2-7

CDR3nt: TGTGCCAGCAGTTTTGGGGGAATCGATGAGCAGTTCTTC
CDR3aa: CASSFGGIDEQFF
v_gene: TRBV6-2/TRBV6-3
d_gene: NA
abundance: NA
j_gene: TRBJ2-1

CDR3nt: TGCAGCGTTGCTCGGGTGCCAACGGGAAACACCATATATTTT
CDR3aa: CSVARVPTGNTIYF
v_gene: TRBV29-1
d_gene: NA
abundance: many
j_gene: TRBJ1-3

CDR3nt: TGCAGCGCCAGGATGGATTGGAGCTCCTACAATGAGCAGTTCTTC
CDR3aa: CSARMDWSSYNEQFF
v_gene: TRBV29-1
d_gene: NA
abundance: few
j_gene: TRBJ2-1

CDR3nt: TGTGCCAGCAGTCCCCCGGACACCTTCTACGAGCAGTACTTC
CDR3aa: CASSPPDTFYEQYF
v_gene: TRBV28
d_gene: NA
abundance: few
j_gene: TRBJ2-7

CDR3nt: TGTGCCAGCAGTTTATTTGAGGGTACCTACGAGCAGTACTTC
CDR3aa: CASSLFEGTYEQYF
v_gene: TRBV27
d_gene: NA
abundance: NA
j_gene: TRBJ2-7

CDR3nt: TGCAGTGCAATTCCTCTAAGGGATGGCACCGGGGAGCTGTTTTTT
CDR3aa: CSAIPLRDGTGELFF
v_gene: TRBV20-1
d_gene: NA
abundance: few
j_gene: TRBJ2-2

CDR3nt: TGCGCCAGCAGCGAAACCCCGACCCACACAGATACGCAGTATTTT
CDR3aa: CASSETPTHTDTQYF
v_gene: TRBV4-1
d_gene: NA
abundance: NA
j_gene: TRBJ2-3

CDR3nt: TGCGCCAGCAGCCAAGATCGTTCGACCGCGGGGACCCAGTACTTC
CDR3aa: CASSQDRSTAGTQYF
v_gene: TRBV4-3
d_gene: NA
abundance: few
j_gene: TRBJ2-5

CDR3nt: TGTGCCAGCAGCCGACTAGCGGGAGTTCACGAGCAGTACTTC
CDR3aa: CASSRLAGVHEQYF
v_gene: TRBV28
d_gene: TRBD2
abundance: NA
j_gene: TRBJ2-7

CDR3nt: TGTGCCAGCAGCCGTTCAAGATCCAGCCAGACCGAGACCCAGTACTTC
CDR3aa: CASSRSRSSQTETQYF
v_gene: TRBV3-1
d_gene: NA
abundance: many
j_gene: TRBJ2-5